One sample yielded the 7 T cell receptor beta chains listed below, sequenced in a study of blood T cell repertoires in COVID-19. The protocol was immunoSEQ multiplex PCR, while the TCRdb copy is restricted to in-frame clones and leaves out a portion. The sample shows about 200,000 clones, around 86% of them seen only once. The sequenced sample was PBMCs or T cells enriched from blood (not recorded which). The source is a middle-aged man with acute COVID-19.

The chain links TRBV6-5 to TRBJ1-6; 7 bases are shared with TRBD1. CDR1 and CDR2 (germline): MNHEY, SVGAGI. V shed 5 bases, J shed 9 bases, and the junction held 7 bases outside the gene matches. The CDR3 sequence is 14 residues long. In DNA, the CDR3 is TGTGCCAGCAGTCGAGACAGGGCAGGTTCACCCCTCCACTTT. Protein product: CASSRDRAGSPLHF.

DNA of the CDR3: TGTGCCAGCAGTTTACAACAGGGTAATCAGCCCCAGCATTTT. Protein: CASSLQQGNQPQHF. This chain joins TRBV28 and TRBJ1-5, with D possibly matching TRBD1 (6 bases). Trimming took 2 bases from V and 4 from J, leaving 9 bases between them. CDR1 and CDR2 from the germline V gene are MDHEN and SYDVKM. The CDR3 totals 14 residues.

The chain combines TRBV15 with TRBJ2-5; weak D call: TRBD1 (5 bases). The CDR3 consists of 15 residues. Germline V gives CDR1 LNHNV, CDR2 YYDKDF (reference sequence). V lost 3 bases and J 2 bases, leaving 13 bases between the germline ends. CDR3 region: CATSRTLDTQETQYF. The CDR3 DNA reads TGTGCCACCAGCAGGACATTGGACACACAAGAGACCCAGTACTTC.

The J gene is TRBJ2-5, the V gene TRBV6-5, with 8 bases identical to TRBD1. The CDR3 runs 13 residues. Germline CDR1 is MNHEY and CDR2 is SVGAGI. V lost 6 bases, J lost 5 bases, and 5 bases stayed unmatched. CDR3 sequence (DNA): TGTGCCAGCAGCAGGGGGCAAGGCGAGACCCAGTACTTC. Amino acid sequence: CASSRGQGETQYF.

The CDR3 spells CAWNGGYNEQFF. The DNA for the CDR3 is TGTGCCTGGAACGGGGGGTACAATGAGCAGTTCTTC. The chain combines TRBV30 with TRBJ2-1; 7 nucleotides agree with TRBD2. The V gene end was trimmed by 4 bases and the J gene end by 4 bases; junction bases not matched to a gene: 1. The germline CDR1 and CDR2 sequences are GTSNPN and SVGIG (reference sequence). This CDR3 spans 12 amino acids.

Here the CDR3 reads CASSQGSVAGGTQYF. CDR3 DNA: TGTGCCAGCAGCCAAGGTTCGGTAGCGGGAGGGACCCAGTACTTC. The chain is built from TRBV3-1 (or the pseudogene TRBV3-2) and TRBJ2-5, with 10 bases matching TRBD2. The germline V gene encodes CDR1 LGHDT and CDR2 YNNKEL (reference sequence). The V gene end was trimmed by 1 base and the J gene end by 7 bases; junction bases not matched to a gene: 6. This CDR3 is 15 amino acids long.

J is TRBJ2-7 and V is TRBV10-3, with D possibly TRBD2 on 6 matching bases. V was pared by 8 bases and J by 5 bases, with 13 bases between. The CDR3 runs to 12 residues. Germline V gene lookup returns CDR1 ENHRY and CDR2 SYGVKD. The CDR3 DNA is TGTGCCATCGGACCCGGGGGAGACGAGCAGTACTTC. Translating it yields CAIGPGGDEQYF.